The 27 T cell receptor beta chains reported below all come from one sample, sequenced in a study of cytomegalovirus exposure and HLA in healthy donors. 13 Jbeta primers and 60 Vbeta primers were used for the PCR. Data came from immunoSEQ multiplex PCR; TCRdb stores just in-frame clones and leaves some out. The sample has some 99,000 clones; approximately 79% are singletons. The specimen sequenced was PBMCs. These receptors originate from a male donor in good health and CMV-seronegative.

V and J are TRBV6-5 and TRBJ2-3; D gene unclear. Looked up from germline, CDR1 is MNHEY and CDR2 is SVGAGI. The CDR3 extends over 13 amino acids. V was trimmed by 3 bases and J by 2 bases, leaving 6 bases between them. This CDR3 reads CASSYGDTDTQYF. The CDR3, as DNA: TGTGCCAGCAGTTATGGAGACACAGATACGCAGTATTTT.

This chain links TRBV5-1 with TRBJ1-4, with D perhaps TRBD1 (5 bases). CDR1 is SGHRS, CDR2 YFSETQ, per germline. Trimming took 4 bases from V and 4 from J, leaving 23 bases between them. This CDR3 has 18 residues. The CDR3 bases are TGCGCCAGCAGCCCGGGGGACGGCTTTGGAGGGGTTAATGAAAAACTGTTTTTT. This sequence encodes CASSPGDGFGGVNEKLFF.

The table lists this clone with a few counts. The chain couples TRBV7-6 to TRBJ2-7; D may be TRBD1 (5 bases). V lost 5 bases and J 2 bases, leaving 13 bases between the germline ends. The V gene's germline CDR1 is SGHVS and CDR2 FNYEAQ. CDR3 size: 14 residues. The CDR3 coding sequence is TGTGCCAGCAGCATAGAGAAGACAGCCTACGAGCAGTACTTC. Residues: CASSIEKTAYEQYF.

V usage is TRBV28 and J usage is TRBJ1-5; 10 bases match TRBD1. This CDR3 spans 14 amino acids. V shed 5 bases and J 7 bases; nucleotides not matched to a gene: 5. Germline V gives CDR1 MDHEN, CDR2 SYDVKM. The CDR3 is CASSTTGGRQPQHF. Written as DNA, the CDR3 is TGTGCCAGCAGTACGACAGGGGGCAGGCAGCCCCAGCATTTT. The variable domain in full, with the rest retrieved from reference TRBV28 and TRBJ1-5, is DVKVTQSSRYLVKRTGEKVFLECVQDMDHENMFWYRQDPGLGLRLIYFSYDVKMKEKGDIPEGYSVSREKKERFSLILESASTNQTSMYLCASSTTGGRQPQHFGDGTRLSIL.

CDR3: CASSVGTQGINTEAFF. The CDR3 nucleotides read TGTGCCAGCAGCGTGGGCACGCAGGGGATTAACACTGAAGCTTTCTTT. The chain joins TRBV9 to TRBJ1-1; D might be TRBD1 (6 bases). V lost 2 bases, J lost 2 bases, and 16 bases lay in between. Germline V CDR1 and CDR2: SGDLS, YYNGEE. The CDR3 is made up of 16 amino acids.

V gene TRBV28 combines with J gene TRBJ2-1; 9 bases are shared with TRBD2. V lost 4 bases and J lost 3; bases outside the gene matches: 1. CDR3 length: 14 residues. Per the germline V gene, CDR1 is MDHEN and CDR2 is SYDVKM. The CDR3 coding sequence is TGTGCCAGCAGTTCTAGCGGGATCTACAATGAGCAGTTCTTC. This translates into CASSSSGIYNEQFF.

The chain joins TRBV5-1 to TRBJ2-7, with D maybe TRBD2 (5 bases). The CDR3 runs to 13 residues. V shed 0 bases and J shed 3 bases, with 7 bases lying between them. Germline-derived CDR1 and CDR2 are SGHRS and YFSETQ. CDR3 region: CASSLAGNYEQYF. CDR3 bases: TGCGCCAGCAGCTTGGCGGGGAACTACGAGCAGTACTTC.

This clone was seen more than once but under ten times. The CDR3 protein is CASSSGQNTEAFF. Here the CDR3 DNA reads TGTGCCAGCAGCTCGGGACAGAACACTGAAGCTTTCTTT. The gene calls are TRBV5-4 and TRBJ1-1; D is perhaps TRBD1 (6 bases). The V gene lost 3 bases and the J gene lost 1 base, with 7 bases spanning the gap. CDR3 length: 13 residues. Looked up from germline, CDR1 is SGHNT and CDR2 is YYREEE (reference sequence).

The chain recombines TRBV28 with TRBJ1-1, with TRBD1 matching over 11 bases. The germline gives CDR1 MDHEN, CDR2 SYDVKM. The CDR3 sequence is 15 residues long. V was pared by 6 bases and J by 5 bases, with 8 bases of the junction left unmatched. The DNA for the CDR3 is TGTGCCAGCAGGGGACAGGGGGGAGAGGTAACTGAAGCTTTCTTT. Its translation: CASRGQGGEVTEAFF.

V gene TRBV28 combines with J gene TRBJ1-1; a weak D match, TRBD1 (6 bases). The V end lost 6 bases, the J end lost 5 bases, and 16 bases lay between the germline ends. The CDR3 spans 14 residues. Germline V gene lookup returns CDR1 MDHEN and CDR2 SYDVKM. CDR3 DNA sequence: TGTGCCAGCAGCCTCAACCAGGGGTGGACTGAAGCTTTCTTT. Translating it yields CASSLNQGWTEAFF.

This clone was observed a handful of times. J is TRBJ2-1 and V is TRBV9, with TRBD2 matching over 8 bases. V was pared by 6 bases and J by 5 bases, with 4 bases of the junction left unmatched. Germline V gene sequence: CDR1 SGDLS, CDR2 YYNGEE. CDR3 size: 13 residues. Here the CDR3 reads CASTGGVNNEQFF. The CDR3, as DNA: TGTGCCAGCACGGGAGGGGTTAACAATGAGCAGTTCTTC.

V gene TRBV5-1 combines with J gene TRBJ2-7; D is possibly TRBD1 (7 bases). Germline V CDR1 and CDR2: SGHRS, YFSETQ. This CDR3 region has 14 residues. The V end lost 5 bases, the J end lost 2 bases, and 14 bases lay between the germline ends. The CDR3 loop is CASRGGSGAYEQYF. As DNA, the CDR3 is TGCGCCAGCAGAGGGGGCTCGGGGGCCTACGAGCAGTACTTC.

The V and J genes are TRBV19 and TRBJ1-1; D perhaps matches TRBD1 (5 bases). The germline V and J ends were trimmed by 3 bases and 1 base, with 12 bases remaining between them. Germline V CDR1 and CDR2: LNHDA, SQIVND (reference sequence). This CDR3 contains 15 residues. CDR3 in DNA: TGTGCCAGTAGTATTGAGGGACTCGCGAACACTGAAGCTTTCTTT. Its translation is CASSIEGLANTEAFF.

The rearrangement joins TRBV15 to TRBJ1-1; D perhaps matches TRBD1 (5 bases). Trimming stripped 2 bases from V and 6 bases from J, with 10 bases between. Per the germline V gene, CDR1 is LNHNV and CDR2 is YYDKDF (reference sequence). The CDR3 is 13 amino acids. CDR3 sequence reads: CATSRHRGSEAFF. CDR3 DNA sequence: TGTGCCACCAGCAGACATCGGGGGTCTGAAGCTTTCTTT.

In this sample, this clone turned up a few times. The chain has TRBV7-2 and TRBJ2-5; D gene unclear. V dropped 6 bases and J dropped 5 bases, with 16 bases sitting between them. Germline V gives CDR1 SGHTA, CDR2 FQGNSA. This CDR3 has 14 amino acids. CDR3: CASSRGPSRETQYF. The CDR3 nucleotides read TGTGCCAGCAGTCGAGGTCCTTCTAGGGAGACCCAGTACTTC.

This sequence joins TRBV7-2 and TRBJ2-2; D remains ambiguous. The germline V gene has CDR1 SGHTA and CDR2 FQGNSA. The V end lost 6 bases, the J end lost 5 bases, and 10 bases lay between the germline ends. The CDR3 has 13 residues. This chain's CDR3 is CASSPSVTGELFF. The CDR3, as DNA: TGTGCCAGCAGTCCGTCAGTGACCGGGGAGCTGTTTTTT.

In regard to this clone: Different DNA sequences within this sample yield the same CDR3. The chain joins TRBV6-1 to TRBJ1-1; D unclear. V was cut by 8 bases and J by 1 base, with 8 bases left in between. CDR1 is MNHNS, CDR2 SASEGT, per germline. The CDR3 totals 12 residues. Written as DNA, the CDR3 is TGTGCCAGCTTGGAGGAGAACACTGAAGCTTTCTTT. It yields the protein CASLEENTEAFF.

The rearrangement joins TRBV6-5 to TRBJ2-5; TRBD2 aligns across 7 bases. The J call may not be correct, given that the DNA end is closer to TRBJ2-7. CDR3 length equals 14 residues. The V gene's germline CDR1 is MNHEY and CDR2 SVGAGI. The CDR3 DNA follows: TGTGCCAGCAGGACCCCCGGGAGGCGGGACGAGCAGTACTTC. Protein: CASRTPGRRDEQYF.

The chain combines TRBV6-5 with TRBJ2-7; tentatively, D is TRBD2 (5 bases). CDR1 is MNHEY, CDR2 SVGAGI, per germline. V was cut by 0 bases and J by 5 bases, with 17 bases left in between. This CDR3 comprises 16 residues. For the CDR3, the DNA is TGTGCCAGCAGTTACTCCCGGGGTATGCACGCGGACGAGCAGTACTTC. Its translation: CASSYSRGMHADEQYF.

This clone has a handful of counts. The chain recombines TRBV5-1 with TRBJ2-2; D is perhaps TRBD1 (6 bases). The CDR3 length is 17 residues. The germline CDR1 and CDR2 sequences are SGHRS and YFSETQ. With 5 bases removed from V and 1 base from J, the gap between germline ends came to 18 bases. Written as DNA, the CDR3 is TGCGCCAGCAGGATCGATTTCAGGGGAGAGAACACCGGGGAGCTGTTTTTT. It is translated as CASRIDFRGENTGELFF.

The chain couples TRBV19 to TRBJ1-1, with unresolved D. The CDR3 consists of 14 residues. V lost 7 bases, J lost 1 base, and 13 bases lay in between. Germline CDR1 and CDR2: LNHDA and SQIVND (reference sequence). The CDR3 sequence: CASTKDGRNTEAFF. The CDR3, as DNA: TGTGCCAGTACCAAGGACGGGAGGAACACTGAAGCTTTCTTT.

The CDR3, as DNA: TGTGCCAGCAGTTACTCGAGCGGACTGCACCAGCATTTT. It encodes CASSYSSGLHQHF. The rearrangement links TRBV6-5 to TRBJ1-5; D gene uncertain. In germline, CDR1 is MNHEY, CDR2 SVGAGI. Trimming removed 0 bases at V and 12 bases at J, with 12 bases between. The length of the CDR3 is 13 residues.

This chain joins TRBV29-1 and TRBJ2-5; TRBD1 is a possible D gene (5 bases). This CDR3 has 14 residues. Trimming took off 3 bases at V and 0 bases at J, with 11 bases between the two ends. CDR1 is SQVTM, CDR2 ANQGSEA, per germline. In nucleotides, the CDR3 is TGCAGCGTTGAGCACGGACACAACCAAGAGACCCAGTACTTC. Its protein is CSVEHGHNQETQYF.

This clone occurred once. V is TRBV5-6 and J is TRBJ2-5; 9 bases are a match to TRBD1. The closer fit of TRBJ2-7 to the DNA end suggests the J call may be wrong. There are 14 residues in the CDR3. Germline V lookup: CDR1 SGHDT, CDR2 YYEEEE. The CDR3 DNA reads as TGTGCCAGCAGTTCGACCGGGACAGGGAACGAGCAGTACTTC. Protein sequence: CASSSTGTGNEQYF.

This clone came up a few times. The chain joins TRBV5-5 to TRBJ1-1; 7 bases agree with TRBD1. The CDR3 spans 14 residues. The germline gives CDR1 SGHKS, CDR2 YYEKEE (reference sequence). The V segment lost 0 bases and the J segment 3 bases; nucleotides outside the gene matches: 2. The CDR3 loop reads CASSLAQGYTEAFF. The CDR3 region has the DNA TGTGCCAGCAGCTTGGCACAGGGGTACACTGAAGCTTTCTTT.

J is TRBJ1-4 and V is TRBV2; 9 bases fit TRBD1. The CDR3 has 14 amino acids. V shed 6 bases, J shed 7 bases, and the junction held 6 bases outside the gene matches. Germline CDR1 is SNHLY and CDR2 is FYNNEI. The CDR3 DNA is TGTGCCAGCAGCTCCGGGACAGGGATTGAAAAACTGTTTTTT. Its translation: CASSSGTGIEKLFF.

The gene calls are TRBV6-1 and TRBJ2-4, with 8 bases lining up with TRBD2. Germline V CDR1 and CDR2: MNHNS, SASEGT. This CDR3 region has 18 residues. J was trimmed by 1 base and V by 2 bases; bases with no gene match: 10. The CDR3 DNA is TGTGCCAGCAGTGAAACTTTTTTTGGCGGGGGGGCCAAAAACATTCAGTACTTC. It encodes CASSETFFGGGAKNIQYF.